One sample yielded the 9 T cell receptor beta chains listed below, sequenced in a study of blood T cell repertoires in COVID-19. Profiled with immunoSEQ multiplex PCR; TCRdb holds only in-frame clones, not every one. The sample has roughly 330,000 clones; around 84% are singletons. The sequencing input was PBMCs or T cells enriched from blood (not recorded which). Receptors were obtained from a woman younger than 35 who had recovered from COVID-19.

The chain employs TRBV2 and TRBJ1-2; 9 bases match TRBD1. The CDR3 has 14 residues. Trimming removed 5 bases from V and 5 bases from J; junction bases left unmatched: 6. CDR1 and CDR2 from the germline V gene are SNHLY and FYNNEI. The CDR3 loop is CASSTLGQGYGYTF. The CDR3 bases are TGTGCCAGCAGTACATTGGGACAGGGTTATGGCTACACCTTC.

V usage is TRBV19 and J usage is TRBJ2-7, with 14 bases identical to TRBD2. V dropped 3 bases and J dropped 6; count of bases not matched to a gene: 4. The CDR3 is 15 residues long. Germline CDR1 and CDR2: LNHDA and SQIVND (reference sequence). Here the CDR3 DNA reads TGTGCCAGTAGTATCTCGGGACTAGCGGGAGCCGAGCAGTACTTC. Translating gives CASSISGLAGAEQYF.

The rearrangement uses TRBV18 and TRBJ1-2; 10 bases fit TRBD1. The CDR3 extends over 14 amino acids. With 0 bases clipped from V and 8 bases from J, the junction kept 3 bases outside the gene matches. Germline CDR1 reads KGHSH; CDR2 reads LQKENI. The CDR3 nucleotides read TGTGCCAGCTCACCACCGGGGACAGGGGCCGGCTACACCTTC. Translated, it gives CASSPPGTGAGYTF.

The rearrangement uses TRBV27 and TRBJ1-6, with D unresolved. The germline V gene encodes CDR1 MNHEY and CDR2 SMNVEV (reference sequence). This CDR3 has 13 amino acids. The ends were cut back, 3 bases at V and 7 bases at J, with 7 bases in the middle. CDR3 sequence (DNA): TGTGCCAGCAGTTTCGACACAAATTCACCCCTCCACTTT. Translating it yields CASSFDTNSPLHF.

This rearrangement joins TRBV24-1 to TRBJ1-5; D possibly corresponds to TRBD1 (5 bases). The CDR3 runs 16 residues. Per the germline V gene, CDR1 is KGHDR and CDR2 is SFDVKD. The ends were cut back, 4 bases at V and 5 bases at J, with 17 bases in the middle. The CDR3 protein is CATSESSRTLDQPQHF. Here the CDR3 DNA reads TGTGCCACCAGTGAGAGTTCCCGGACACTCGATCAGCCCCAGCATTTT.

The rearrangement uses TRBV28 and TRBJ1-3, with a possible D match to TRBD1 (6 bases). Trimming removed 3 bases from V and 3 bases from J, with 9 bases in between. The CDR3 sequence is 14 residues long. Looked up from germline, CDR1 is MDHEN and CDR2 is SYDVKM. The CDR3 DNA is TGTGCCAGCAGTTTCTCGGGACATGGAAACACCATATATTTT. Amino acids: CASSFSGHGNTIYF.

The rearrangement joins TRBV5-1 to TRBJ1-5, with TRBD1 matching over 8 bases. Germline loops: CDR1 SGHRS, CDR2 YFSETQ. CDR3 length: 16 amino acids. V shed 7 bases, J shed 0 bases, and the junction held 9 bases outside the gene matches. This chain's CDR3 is CASLRTGPYSNQPQHF. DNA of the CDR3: TGCGCCAGCCTGAGGACAGGGCCCTATAGCAATCAGCCCCAGCATTTT.

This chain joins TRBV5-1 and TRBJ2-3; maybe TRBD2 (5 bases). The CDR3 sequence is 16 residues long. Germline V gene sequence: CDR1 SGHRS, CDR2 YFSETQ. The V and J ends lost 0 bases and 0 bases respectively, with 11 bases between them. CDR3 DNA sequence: TGCGCCAGCAGCTTGGGCCGTTCGGGAAGCACAGATACGCAGTATTTT. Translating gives CASSLGRSGSTDTQYF.

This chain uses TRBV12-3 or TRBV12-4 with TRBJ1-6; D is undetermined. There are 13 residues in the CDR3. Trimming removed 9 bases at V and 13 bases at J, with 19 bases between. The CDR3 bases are TGTGCCAGTTCCCGCCTCGGCGGCTCGCCCCTCCACTTT. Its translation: CASSRLGGSPLHF.